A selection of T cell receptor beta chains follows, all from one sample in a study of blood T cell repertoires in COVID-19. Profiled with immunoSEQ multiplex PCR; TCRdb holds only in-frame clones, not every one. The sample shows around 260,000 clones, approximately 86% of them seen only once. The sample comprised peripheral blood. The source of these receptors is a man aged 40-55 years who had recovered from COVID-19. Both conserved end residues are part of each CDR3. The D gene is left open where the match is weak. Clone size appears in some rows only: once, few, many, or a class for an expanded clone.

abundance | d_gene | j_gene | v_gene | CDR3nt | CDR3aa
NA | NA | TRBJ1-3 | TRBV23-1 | TGCGCCAGCAGTCAATGTTCCGTCCGACAGAAAGGCTTCCGGTTCGGAAACACCATATATTTT | CASSQCSVRQKGFRFGNTIYF
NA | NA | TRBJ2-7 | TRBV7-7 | TGTGCCAGCAGCTTAGTGACCCCAGGGCCCTACGAGCAGTACTTC | CASSLVTPGPYEQYF
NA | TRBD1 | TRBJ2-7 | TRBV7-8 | TGTGCCAGCCGAAGACAGGGATCCTACGAGCAGTACTTC | CASRRQGSYEQYF
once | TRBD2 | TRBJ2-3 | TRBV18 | TGTGCCAGCTCACCTCGACTAGCGGGGAGGACAGATACGCAGTATTTT | CASSPRLAGRTDTQYF
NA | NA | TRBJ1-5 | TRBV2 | TGTGCCAGCAGTGATCAGGGGATGATCAATCAGCCCCAGCATTTT | CASSDQGMINQPQHF
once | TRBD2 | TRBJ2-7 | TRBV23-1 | TGCGCCAGCAGTCAATCGTGGCAGGGAGGGTACGAGCAGTACTTC | CASSQSWQGGYEQYF
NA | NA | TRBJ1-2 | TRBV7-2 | TGTGCCAGCAGCCCTTCCACGCAGGGTGGCTATGGCTACACCTTC | CASSPSTQGGYGYTF
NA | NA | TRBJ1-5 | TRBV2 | TGTGCCGACGTTTCGGGGACTGGCAATCAGCCCCAGCATTTT | CADVSGTGNQPQHF
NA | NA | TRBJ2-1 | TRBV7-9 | TGTGCCAGCAGCTTAGTAGGTAGCGGAAGCTCCTACAATGAGCAGTTCTTC | CASSLVGSGSSYNEQFF
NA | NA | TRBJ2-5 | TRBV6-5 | TGTGCCAGCAGTTACTCTTACGGAGATCGGACCCAGTACTTC | CASSYSYGDRTQYF
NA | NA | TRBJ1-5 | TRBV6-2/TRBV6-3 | TGTGCCAGCAGTTACTGGCAGGGAGGTGTTCAGCCCCAGCATTTT | CASSYWQGGVQPQHF
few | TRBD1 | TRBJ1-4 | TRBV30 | TGTGCCTGGAGATTCGGGGCGGACAGGGTGTTTTTT | CAWRFGADRVFF
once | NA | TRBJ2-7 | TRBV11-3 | TGTGCCAGCAGCCGGGACTCTTCCTACGAGCAGTACTTC | CASSRDSSYEQYF
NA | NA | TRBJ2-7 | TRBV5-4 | TGTGCCAGCAGCTTGAAAGGGGTCGAGCAGTACTTC | CASSLKGVEQYF
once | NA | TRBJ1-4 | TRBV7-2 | TGTGCCAGCAGCTTAGGCAGGGGAGCTGGGGAAAAACTGTTTTTT | CASSLGRGAGEKLFF
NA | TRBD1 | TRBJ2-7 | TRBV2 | TGTGCCAGCAACAGGGGGTTAGGCGAGCAGTACTTC | CASNRGLGEQYF
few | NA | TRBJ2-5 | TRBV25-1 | TGTGCCAGCGAGGAGGATACCCAGTACTTC | CASEEDTQYF
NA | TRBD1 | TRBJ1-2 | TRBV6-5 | TGTGCCAGCAGTCGCCGGGACAGGATCCCTTATGGCTACACCTTC | CASSRRDRIPYGYTF
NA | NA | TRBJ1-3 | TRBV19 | TGTGCCAGTAGTCCTAGCTCTGGAAACACCATATATTTT | CASSPSSGNTIYF
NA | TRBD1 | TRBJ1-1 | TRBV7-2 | TGTGCCAGCAGCTTCAGGACAGGGGGCGTTCGAGGCACTGAAGCTTTCTTT | CASSFRTGGVRGTEAFF
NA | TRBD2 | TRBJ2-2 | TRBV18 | TGTGCCAGCTCATTGACTAGCGTAATTAGGACCGGGGAGCTGTTTTTT | CASSLTSVIRTGELFF
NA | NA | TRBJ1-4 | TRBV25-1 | TGTGCCAGCAGTGAATGGCAGAGGGCGGAAAAACTGTTTTTT | CASSEWQRAEKLFF
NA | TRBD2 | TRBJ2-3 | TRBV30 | TGTGCCTGGACGACTAGCCATACGCAGTATTTT | CAWTTSHTQYF
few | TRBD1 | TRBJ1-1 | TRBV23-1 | TGCGCCAGCAGTCTGACAGGGGGACCTGAAGCTTTCTTT | CASSLTGGPEAFF
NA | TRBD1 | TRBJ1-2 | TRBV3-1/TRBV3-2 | TGTGCCAGCAGAGACAGGGGGCTAGGGTATGGCTACACCTTC | CASRDRGLGYGYTF
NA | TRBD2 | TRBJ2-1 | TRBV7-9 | TGTGCCAGCAGCTTACAGCGGGGGGAGAATGAGCAGTTCTTC | CASSLQRGENEQFF
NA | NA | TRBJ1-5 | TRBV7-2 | TGTGCCAGCAGCTTCTTAGGGAGACATGGTCAGCCCCAGCATTTT | CASSFLGRHGQPQHF
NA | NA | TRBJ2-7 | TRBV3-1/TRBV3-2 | TGTGCCAGTAACCTCGGAGGGCCGGGCGAGCAGTACTTC | CASNLGGPGEQYF
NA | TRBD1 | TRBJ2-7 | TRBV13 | TGTGCCAGCAGCTCGAACCTTTTTGGACAGGGGACCTACGAGCAGTACTTC | CASSSNLFGQGTYEQYF
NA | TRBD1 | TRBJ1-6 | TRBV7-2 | TGTGCCAGCAGCTTAGGACAGGGGGCGGGAACCCTCCACTTT | CASSLGQGAGTLHF
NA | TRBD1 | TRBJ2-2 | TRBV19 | TGTGCCAGCTCTACAGGGGGCCCCGGGGAGCTGTTTTTT | CASSTGGPGELFF
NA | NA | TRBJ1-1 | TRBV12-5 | TGTGCTAGTGGTTTGGCGGGACACCACACTGAAGCTTTCTTT | CASGLAGHHTEAFF
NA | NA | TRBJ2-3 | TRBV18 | TGTGCCAGCTCACCGCGAGGGGCGGGACAGACAAACACAGATACGCAGTATTTT | CASSPRGAGQTNTDTQYF
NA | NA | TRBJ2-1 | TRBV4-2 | TGTGCCAGCAGCCCCACCCGACACAGCGGGCAGTTCTTC | CASSPTRHSGQFF
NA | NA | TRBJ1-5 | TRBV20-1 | TGCAGTGCTAGTGAACAGCCTTTCGATTGGCCCCAGCATTTT | CSASEQPFDWPQHF
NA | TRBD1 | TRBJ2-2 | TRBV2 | TGTGCCAGCAGGGGACAGTACACCGGGGAGCTGTTTTTT | CASRGQYTGELFF
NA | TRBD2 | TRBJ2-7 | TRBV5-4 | TGTGCCAGCAGCTTGGGGACTAGCGGGAGTCTATACGAGCAGTACTTC | CASSLGTSGSLYEQYF